The 14 T cell receptor beta chains below were found in one sample sequenced in a study of T cell repertoires in ileal Crohn's disease. The repertoire was sequenced with immunoSEQ multiplex PCR; TCRdb's copy has only in-frame clones and lacks some. Of under 6,000 clones in the sample, about 81% are singletons; the top ten hold approximately 6.6%. Sequenced input: ileal tissue. These receptors were taken from an adult with Crohn's disease.

V and J are TRBV10-3 and TRBJ1-5, with D tentatively TRBD1 (5 bases). The V end was cut by 6 bases, the J end by 1 base, with 19 bases between. The CDR3 totals 17 residues. Looked up from germline, CDR1 is ENHRY and CDR2 is SYGVKD. The CDR3 DNA sequence: TGTGCCATCAGCAAGGACGACAGTAAGAGGAGCAATCAGCCCCAGCATTTT. This codes for CAISKDDSKRSNQPQHF.

The chain recombines TRBV7-9 with TRBJ1-1; TRBD1 aligns across 7 bases. J gave up 2 bases and V 1 base, and 7 bases lay outside the gene matches. CDR3 length: 16 residues. In germline, CDR1 is SEHNR, CDR2 FQNEAQ (reference sequence). CDR3 sequence (DNA): TGTGCCAGCAGCTTAGATCTAAACAGGGGCAACACTGAAGCTTTCTTT. This codes for CASSLDLNRGNTEAFF.

The rearrangement uses TRBV2 and TRBJ1-1, with TRBD1 matching 7 bases. The V gene end was trimmed by 11 bases and the J gene end by 0 bases; junction bases not matched to a gene: 12. The germline V gene has CDR1 SNHLY and CDR2 FYNNEI. The CDR3 is made up of 15 amino acids. DNA of the CDR3: TGTGCCGAATCAGGGGGGCAGGGGGTGAACACTGAAGCTTTCTTT. This translates into CAESGGQGVNTEAFF. The full variable domain, with the rest looked up from reference TRBV2 and TRBJ1-1, is EPEVTQTPSHQVTQMGQEVILRCVPISNHLYFYWYRQILGQKVEFLVSFYNNEISEKSEIFDDQFSVERPDGSNFTLKIRSTKLEDSAMYFCAESGGQGVNTEAFFGQGTRLTVV.

The rearrangement links TRBV27 to TRBJ2-5; perhaps TRBD2 as D (6 bases). Germline-derived CDR1 and CDR2 are MNHEY and SMNVEV (reference sequence). Between the trimmed V and J ends, which lost 4 bases and 5 bases, there was a span of 11 bases. The length of the CDR3 is 13 residues. The chain's CDR3 is CASSWSRGETQYF. CDR3 coding DNA: TGTGCCAGCAGTTGGTCCCGGGGGGAGACCCAGTACTTC.

This sequence joins TRBV4-1 and TRBJ1-2; D unresolved. V was pared by 3 bases and J by 0 bases, with 11 bases between. The CDR3 runs 15 residues. Germline V lookup: CDR1 MGHRA, CDR2 YSYEKL. CDR3 protein: CASSHHRGSNYGYTF. CDR3 DNA: TGCGCCAGCAGCCACCACCGAGGGTCTAACTATGGCTACACCTTC.

V is TRBV5-6 and J is TRBJ2-5, with 11 bases identical to TRBD2. The germline gives CDR1 SGHDT, CDR2 YYEEEE. This CDR3 has 15 residues. Trimming removed 3 bases from V and 4 bases from J; junction bases left unmatched: 5. DNA of the CDR3: TGTGCCAGCAGCTGGACGACTAGCGGGGCAGAGACCCAGTACTTC. This translates into CASSWTTSGAETQYF. Combining the CDR3 with reference TRBV5-6 and TRBJ2-5 gives the whole variable domain DAGVTQSPTHLIKTRGQQVTLRCSPKSGHDTVSWYQQALGQGPQFIFQYYEEEERQRGNFPDRFSGHQFPNYSSELNVNALLLGDSALYLCASSWTTSGAETQYFGPGTRLLVL.

The chain recombines TRBV7-2 with TRBJ2-7, with D possibly matching TRBD2 (6 bases). Germline CDR1 is SGHTA and CDR2 is FQGNSA. The CDR3 is 13 residues long. The CDR3 here is CASSRFSGEAVRV. The CDR3 nucleotides read TGTGCCAGCAGTAGGTTTAGCGGTGAGGCAGTACGTGTC.

The chain joins TRBV6-4 to TRBJ2-3, with 11 bases aligning to TRBD2. V gave up 3 bases and J gave up 5 bases; unmatched junction bases: 4. CDR1 MRHNA and CDR2 SNTAGT come from the germline V gene. The CDR3 loop spans 15 amino acids. DNA for the CDR3: TGTGCCAGCAGTGAACTAGCGGGGGCGGGAGATACGCAGTATTTT. This encodes CASSELAGAGDTQYF.

The rearrangement links TRBV5-1 to TRBJ1-2, with D perhaps matching TRBD1 (6 bases). Germline V gene lookup returns CDR1 SGHRS and CDR2 YFSETQ. This CDR3 is 14 amino acids long. Trimming stripped 0 bases from V and 2 bases from J, with 8 bases between. Written as DNA, the CDR3 is TGCGCCAGCAGCTTGGCCGGGACAAACTATGGCTACACCTTC. Translating gives CASSLAGTNYGYTF.

The CDR3 loop reads CASSLNPTQWAGYTF. The CDR3, as DNA: TGTGCCAGCAGTTTAAACCCTACCCAATGGGCTGGCTACACCTTC. The gene calls are TRBV27 and TRBJ1-2; no definite D call. The germline V gene has CDR1 MNHEY and CDR2 SMNVEV (reference sequence). The CDR3 spans 15 residues. The V gene lost 2 bases and the J gene lost 7 bases, with 17 bases spanning the gap.

This clone was counted a single time. This rearrangement joins TRBV12-5 to TRBJ2-2; TRBD2 aligns across 14 bases. The CDR3 consists of 15 residues. The V segment lost 6 bases and the J segment 8 bases; nucleotides outside the gene matches: 5. CDR1 and CDR2 from the germline V gene are LGHNT and FRNRAP. In nucleotides, the CDR3 is TGTGCTAGTGGGCCGGGACTAGCGGGGGTTGGGGAGCTGTTTTTT. Translated, it gives CASGPGLAGVGELFF.

V gene TRBV5-1 combines with J gene TRBJ2-7, with D perhaps TRBD2 (6 bases). The CDR3 has 15 residues. V was clipped by 2 bases and J by 2 bases, with 14 bases between them. In germline, CDR1 is SGHRS, CDR2 YFSETQ. The CDR3 region is CASSFTGTFPYEQYF. CDR3 nucleotides: TGCGCCAGCAGCTTCACCGGGACTTTCCCCTACGAGCAGTACTTC. Filled out from reference TRBV5-1 and TRBJ2-7, the complete variable domain reads KAGVTQTPRYLIKTRGQQVTLSCSPISGHRSVSWYQQTPGQGLQFLFEYFSETQRNKGNFPGRFSGRQFSNSRSEMNVSTLELGDSALYLCASSFTGTFPYEQYFGPGTRLTVT.

The CDR3 here is CASSLTLQIEAFF. For the CDR3, the DNA is TGTGCCAGCAGCCTTACTCTACAGATTGAAGCTTTCTTT. The rearrangement joins TRBV13 to TRBJ1-1; D gene uncertain. Germline-derived CDR1 and CDR2 are PRHDT and FYEKMQ (reference sequence). The CDR3 covers 13 residues. Trimming stripped 5 bases from V and 7 bases from J, with 14 bases between.

This chain uses TRBV28 with TRBJ2-7; D is possibly TRBD1 (6 bases). This CDR3 spans 14 amino acids. Germline V lookup: CDR1 MDHEN, CDR2 SYDVKM. V dropped 4 bases and J dropped 5 bases, with 15 bases sitting between them. The CDR3 is CASSSLQGGDEQYF. CDR3 bases: TGTGCCAGCAGTTCTTTACAGGGTGGCGACGAGCAGTACTTC. Combining the CDR3 with reference TRBV28 and TRBJ2-7 gives the whole variable domain DVKVTQSSRYLVKRTGEKVFLECVQDMDHENMFWYRQDPGLGLRLIYFSYDVKMKEKGDIPEGYSVSREKKERFSLILESASTNQTSMYLCASSSLQGGDEQYFGPGTRLTVT.